This T cell receptor beta chain was obtained from a study of blood T cell repertoires in COVID-19. Original methodology: The assay estimated nucleated cells by amplifying reference gene primers. The table came from immunoSEQ multiplex PCR; TCRdb's copy has only in-frame clones and leaves some out. Clone size and V and J calls were adopted from that table, with D and trimming inferred from the DNA. This repertoire shows some 390,000 clones, roughly nine tenths found once; its top ten account for about 1.8%. Looked up from germline, CDR1 is LGHDT and CDR2 is YNNKEL (reference sequence). Trimming removed 2 bases at V and 6 bases at J, with 11 bases between. This CDR3 contains 14 residues. This study enrolled people aged about 18 to 100 from about 24 US geographic areas.

The source material was PBMCs or T cells enriched from blood (not recorded which). The rearrangement links TRBV3-1 (or the pseudogene TRBV3-2) to TRBJ1-5; a weak D match, TRBD1 (6 bases). The TCR comes from a woman aged 30 to 39 who had recovered from COVID-19. CDR3 nucleotides: TGTGCCAGCAGCCAAATGACAGGCGGTCAGCCCCAGCATTTT. This sequence encodes CASSQMTGGQPQHF.